The sequence of this TCR beta chain was determined in a study of shared clonotypes between healthy human individuals. Only in-frame clones appear in the TCRdb table, and some are missing; sequencing was by immunoSEQ multiplex PCR. The sample lists 2 million to 2.5 million clones; approximately 95% were seen once. The CDR3 runs 14 residues. Germline CDR1 and CDR2: SGHDT and YYEEEE. V lost 3 bases and J 3 bases, leaving 11 bases between the germline ends. On this clone itself: Its antigen remains unknown.

A CD45RA+ naive subset and a CD45RA-negative memory subset were split from CD4+ cells. Study conclusions and caveats: Estimated richness values were generally larger in naive subsets than in memory subsets.

Sequenced material: naive CD4+ T cells from PBMCs. As for subset: CD45RA+ positively selected. This clonotype originated in a young man in good health. Some clones in this sample may be carry-over from other donors' samples. This chain joins TRBV5-6 and TRBJ2-3; the D is unclear. In nucleotides, the CDR3 is TGTGCCAGCAGCTCGGCTAAAGGTACAGATACGCAGTATTTT. Translated: CASSSAKGTDTQYF. The complete variable domain, with remaining parts taken from reference TRBV5-6 and TRBJ2-3, reads DAGVTQSPTHLIKTRGQQVTLRCSPKSGHDTVSWYQQALGQGPQFIFQYYEEEERQRGNFPDRFSGHQFPNYSSELNVNALLLGDSALYLCASSSAKGTDTQYFGPGTRLTVL.